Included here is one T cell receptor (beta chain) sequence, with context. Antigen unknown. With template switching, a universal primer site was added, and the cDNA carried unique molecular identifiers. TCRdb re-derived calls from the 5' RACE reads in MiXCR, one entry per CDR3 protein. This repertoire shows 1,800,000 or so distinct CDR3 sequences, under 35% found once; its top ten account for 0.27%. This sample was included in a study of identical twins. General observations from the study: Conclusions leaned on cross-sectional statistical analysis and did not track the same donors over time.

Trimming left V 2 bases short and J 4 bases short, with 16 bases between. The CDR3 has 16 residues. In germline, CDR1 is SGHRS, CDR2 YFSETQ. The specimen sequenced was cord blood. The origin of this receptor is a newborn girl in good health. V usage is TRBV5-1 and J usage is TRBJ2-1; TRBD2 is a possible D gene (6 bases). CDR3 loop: CASSFGSRGPYNEQFF. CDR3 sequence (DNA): TGCGCCAGCAGCTTTGGGTCGCGGGGACCGTACAATGAGCAGTTCTTC.